Each of the 4 T cell receptor beta chains below was sequenced from the same sample in a study of cytomegalovirus exposure and HLA in healthy donors. The protocol was immunoSEQ multiplex PCR, while the TCRdb copy is restricted to in-frame clones and leaves out a portion. The sample lists roughly 180,000 clones; about 89% were seen once. The sequenced sample consisted of PBMCs. All receptors come from a young man in good health and CMV-seropositive.

This sequence joins TRBV4-1 and TRBJ1-1; D is unresolved. Germline CDR1 is MGHRA and CDR2 is YSYEKL. The CDR3 has 15 amino acids. V was cut by 0 bases and J by 8 bases, with 16 bases left in between. The DNA of the CDR3 is TGCGCCAGCAGCCAAGAATTTTCAGTGCAGGTCGAAGCTTTCTTT. Amino acids: CASSQEFSVQVEAFF.

The genes are TRBV9 and TRBJ1-4, with D tentatively TRBD1 (6 bases). Germline V lookup: CDR1 SGDLS, CDR2 YYNGEE. The CDR3 totals 14 residues. V was clipped by 4 bases and J by 6 bases, with 13 bases between them. The CDR3 is CASSTYHRDEKLFF. The CDR3 coding sequence is TGTGCCAGCAGCACCTATCACAGGGATGAAAAACTGTTTTTT.

The V call is TRBV13, the J call TRBJ2-1; possibly TRBD1 for D (5 bases). CDR3 length: 13 residues. The germline CDR1 and CDR2 sequences are PRHDT and FYEKMQ (reference sequence). Trimming shortened V by 5 bases and J by 8 bases, and 13 bases separated the two germline ends. The CDR3 nucleotides are TGTGCCAGCAGCACCAGGGTAATCGATGAGCAGTTCTTC. Translating gives CASSTRVIDEQFF.

The chain carries TRBV6-5 and TRBJ1-2; perhaps TRBD1 as D (6 bases). Germline CDR1 MNHEY, CDR2 SVGAGI. This CDR3 comprises 16 residues. V was trimmed by 2 bases and J by 8 bases, leaving 21 bases between them. The CDR3 loop reads CASSYLNRALMGGYTF. CDR3 in DNA: TGTGCCAGCAGTTACCTAAACAGGGCCCTAATGGGAGGCTACACCTTC.